The sequence of this T cell receptor (beta chain) was determined in a study of CD8+ T cells in alopecia areata. Study context: Treated patients took oral tofacitinib at 5 to 10 mg twice daily. Broader study findings: Lesional scalp, especially alopecia totalis/universalis, showed higher clonality than normal scalp.

The count of this clone is one. Its specificity is not known. Deletions cut 4 bases from V and 5 bases from J, with 15 bases between. CDR1 and CDR2 from the germline V gene are MNHEY and SMNVEV (reference sequence). This CDR3 comprises 14 residues. It was cDNA, reverse transcribed from extracted RNA, that served as the sequencing template. Clones were sequenced by immunoSEQ multiplex PCR, and TCRdb holds only the in-frame ones, with some missing. The profile shows 65,000 to 70,000 clones, approximately 60% of them singletons. This specimen was CD8+ T cells sorted from blood, taken at week 0. This TCR was sampled from a human donor with alopecia areata. V usage is TRBV27 and J usage is TRBJ2-7, with D possibly TRBD2 on 6 matching bases. CDR3 sequence: CASSWLGREDEQYF. CDR3 in DNA: TGTGCCAGCAGTTGGCTCGGCAGGGAGGACGAGCAGTACTTC.